The present T cell receptor beta chain was sequenced within a study of blood T cell repertoires in COVID-19. Study overall: In each case, the material was cDNA or gDNA derived from T cells, B-cell-depleted T cells, or PBMCs.

This CDR3 is 11 amino acids long. From germline, CDR1 is SGHVS and CDR2 FQNEAQ. The ends were cut back, 11 bases at V and 4 bases at J, with 9 bases in the middle. Using immunoSEQ multiplex PCR, the repertoire was profiled, and TCRdb retains in-frame clones only, with some absent. The sample lists 90,000 to 120,000 clones; 69% were seen once. The V gene is TRBV7-8, the J gene TRBJ1-5, with D perhaps TRBD1 (5 bases). Material for sequencing was peripheral blood. This TCR came from a man older than 75 with acute or convalescent COVID-19. CDR3: CAGGLNQPQHF. The CDR3 DNA reads as TGTGCCGGGGGACTTAATCAGCCCCAGCATTTT.